This entry features one TCR beta chain sequence. This clone was counted a single time. Which antigen it targets is not known. Per-nucleotide qualities are absent, and no much larger clonotype sits a single base away. These data belong to a study of a mutant IDH1 vaccine in newly diagnosed glioma (dated by TCRdb to the early 2020s). Regarding the complete study: Eight vaccinations were administered to patients in weeks 1, 3, 5, 7, 11, 15, 19 and 23, corresponding to visits V03 through V10. Vaccination was initiated 4-6 weeks after radiotherapy alone, or concurrently with temozolomide cycles in the chemotherapy-containing groups. The approximately 32 treated patients were around 60% male and around 38% female, with a mean age of approximately 40 years. Before enrollment, most patients had been given radiochemotherapy with temozolomide as standard therapy, while the rest had received either radiotherapy alone or temozolomide alone. Peripheral blood samples were drawn at six visits, namely V03 (baseline), V05, V07, V10, V12 and V13. For exploratory analyses, under 30 treated patients had longitudinal TCRB deep sequencing done wherever samples were available.

The cysteine opens and the phenylalanine closes a CDR3 of 13 amino acids. Just the 39-base CDR3 DNA is kept, in frame starting at base 1. From the germline V gene (reference sequence), CDR1 is LNHDA and CDR2 is SQIVND. The trim is 6 bases for V and 11 bases for J, with a gap of 19 bases between the germline ends. The full study reports these points: It was noted by the authors that analyses of patient blood samples could not be reproduced owing to sample limitations. Immune responses induced by the vaccine were seen in over 80% of patients across multiple MHC alleles. Pseudoprogression appeared unrelated to alterations in the top peripheral T cell clonotypes detected by TCRB sequencing. Availability determined which PBMC samples were chosen for TCRB deep sequencing.

The protocol used for the library was the immunoSEQ multiplex PCR assay. The hsTCRB Kit was used according to the manufacturer's protocol to amplify rearranged TCR beta chain sequences. TCRB libraries were sequenced on an Illumina MiSeq. The published analysis was carried out like this. Demultiplexing, trimming and gene mapping were performed with the kit vendor's proprietary platform. Here the immuneACCESS table is served through TCRdb, limited to in-frame sequences with V and J called. Missing clones are a known gap in these copies; in checked studies unresolved V genes cover under half, and the rest lacks a known reason. The V and J calls and clone size are taken from that table; D and trimming were inferred from the DNA. This sample comprises 25,000 to 30,000 clones, around 80% of them detected only once. The ten largest clones capture less than 9.5% of the sample. The sample's time point, from its label and the paper: week 23, last vaccination. Every vaccine dose consisted of 300 ug of a 20-mer mutant IDH1 peptide in Montanide, administered subcutaneously together with topical imiquimod. All donors had newly diagnosed IDH1-mutant astrocytomas of WHO grade 3 or 4 that showed loss of nuclear ATRX. The samples were drawn from NOA16, a multicentre, single-arm, open-label phase I trial in Germany that tested a mutant IDH1 peptide vaccine in humans for the first time. Genomic DNA for TCRB sequencing was extracted from EDTA blood using the DNeasy Blood and Tissue Kit.

The sample consisted of PBMCs, taken from a glioma patient whose treatment included an IDH1 peptide vaccine. The rearranged chain carries TRBV19 and TRBJ1-1, with no confident D gene call. The receptor comes from a woman under 30 with glioma. At the DNA level, the sequence is TGTGCCAGTAGCACGGCCCTGTCCCCGTGGGCTTTCTTT. This yields the protein CASSTALSPWAFF.